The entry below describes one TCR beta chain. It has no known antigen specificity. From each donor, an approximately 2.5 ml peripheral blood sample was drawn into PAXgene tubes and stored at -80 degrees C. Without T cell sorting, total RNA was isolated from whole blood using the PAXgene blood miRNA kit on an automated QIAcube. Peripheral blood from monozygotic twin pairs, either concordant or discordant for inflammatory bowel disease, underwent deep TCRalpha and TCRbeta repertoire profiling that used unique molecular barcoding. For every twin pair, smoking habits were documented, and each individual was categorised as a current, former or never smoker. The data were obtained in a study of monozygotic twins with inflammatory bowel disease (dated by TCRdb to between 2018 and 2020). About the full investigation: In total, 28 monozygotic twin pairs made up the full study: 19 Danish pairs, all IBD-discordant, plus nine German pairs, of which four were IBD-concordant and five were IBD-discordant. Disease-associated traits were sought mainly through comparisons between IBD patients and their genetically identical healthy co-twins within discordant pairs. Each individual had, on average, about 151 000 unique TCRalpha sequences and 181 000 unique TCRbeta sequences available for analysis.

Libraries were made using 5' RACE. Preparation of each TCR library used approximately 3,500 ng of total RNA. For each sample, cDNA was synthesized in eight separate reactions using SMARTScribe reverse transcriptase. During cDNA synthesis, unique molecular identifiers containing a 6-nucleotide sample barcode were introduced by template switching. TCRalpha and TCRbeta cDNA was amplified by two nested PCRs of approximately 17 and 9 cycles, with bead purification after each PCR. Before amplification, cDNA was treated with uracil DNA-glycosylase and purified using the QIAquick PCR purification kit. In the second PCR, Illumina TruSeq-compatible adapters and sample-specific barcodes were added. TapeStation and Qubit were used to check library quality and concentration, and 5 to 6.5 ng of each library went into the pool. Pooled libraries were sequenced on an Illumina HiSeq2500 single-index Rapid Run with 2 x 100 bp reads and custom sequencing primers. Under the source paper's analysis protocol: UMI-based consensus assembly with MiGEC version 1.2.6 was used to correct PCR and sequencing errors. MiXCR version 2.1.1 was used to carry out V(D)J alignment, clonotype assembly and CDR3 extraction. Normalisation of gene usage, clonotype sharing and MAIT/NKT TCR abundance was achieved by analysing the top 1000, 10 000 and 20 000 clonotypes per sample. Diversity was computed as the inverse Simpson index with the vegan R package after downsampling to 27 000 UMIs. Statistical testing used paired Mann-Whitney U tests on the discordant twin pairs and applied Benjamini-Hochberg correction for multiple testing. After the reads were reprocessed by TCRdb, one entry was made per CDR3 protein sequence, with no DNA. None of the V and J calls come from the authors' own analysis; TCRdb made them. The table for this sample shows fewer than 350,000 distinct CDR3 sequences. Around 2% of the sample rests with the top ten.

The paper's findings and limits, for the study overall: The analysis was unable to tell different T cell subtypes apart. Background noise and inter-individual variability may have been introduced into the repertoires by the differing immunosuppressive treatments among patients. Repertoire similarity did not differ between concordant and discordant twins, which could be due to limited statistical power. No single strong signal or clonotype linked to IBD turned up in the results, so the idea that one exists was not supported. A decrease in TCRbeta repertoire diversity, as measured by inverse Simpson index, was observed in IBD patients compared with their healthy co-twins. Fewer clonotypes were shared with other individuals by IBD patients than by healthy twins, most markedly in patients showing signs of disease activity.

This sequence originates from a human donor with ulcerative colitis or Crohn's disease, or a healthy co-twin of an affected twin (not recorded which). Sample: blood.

For the CDR3, the sequence is CASSLVSGEQYF. The chain is assembled from TRBV5-1 and TRBJ2-7. The CDR3 holds 12 amino acids from the cysteine to the phenylalanine. The DNA is unrecorded. CDR1 and CDR2, per the germline V gene, are SGHRS and YFSETQ.